This record concerns one T cell receptor (beta chain) sequence. The data derive from a study of blood T cell repertoires in COVID-19. The CDR3 spans 13 residues. V was shortened by 6 bases and J by 5 bases, with 14 bases between the two germline ends. The germline V gene has CDR1 SGHNT and CDR2 YYREEE (reference sequence). All recovered Cohort 3 donors got two negative PCRs, got clearance, or saw symptom resolution. The assay was immunoSEQ multiplex PCR, and TCRdb's table has in-frame clones only and misses some. The profile shows 320,000 or so clones, over 70% of them singletons. Specimen: PBMCs or T cells enriched from blood (not recorded which). The J gene is TRBJ2-5, the V gene TRBV5-4; D possibly corresponds to TRBD1 (6 bases). The clonotype originates from a man under 40 who had recovered from COVID-19. The CDR3, as DNA: TGTGCCAGCACCCTCAGGGGTAGGGAGACCCAGTACTTC. Amino acid sequence: CASTLRGRETQYF.